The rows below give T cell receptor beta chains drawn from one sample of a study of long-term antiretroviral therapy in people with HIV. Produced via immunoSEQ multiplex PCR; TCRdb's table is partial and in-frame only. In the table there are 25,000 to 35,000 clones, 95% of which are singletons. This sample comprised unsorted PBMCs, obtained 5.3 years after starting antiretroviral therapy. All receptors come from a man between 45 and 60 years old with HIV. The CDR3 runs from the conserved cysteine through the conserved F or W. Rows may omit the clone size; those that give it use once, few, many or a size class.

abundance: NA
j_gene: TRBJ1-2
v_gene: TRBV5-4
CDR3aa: CASSLTGSGGYGYTF

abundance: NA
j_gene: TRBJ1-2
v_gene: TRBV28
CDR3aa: CASSPRDRGAYGYTF

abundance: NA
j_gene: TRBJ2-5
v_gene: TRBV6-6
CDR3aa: CASSTLGGWQETQYF

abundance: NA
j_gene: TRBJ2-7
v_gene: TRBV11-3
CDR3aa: CASSLLAGSHEQYF

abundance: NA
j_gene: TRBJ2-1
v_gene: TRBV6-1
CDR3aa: CASRSQAYNEQFF

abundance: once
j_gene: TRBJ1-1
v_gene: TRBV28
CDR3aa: CASSSPGGPSGTEAFF

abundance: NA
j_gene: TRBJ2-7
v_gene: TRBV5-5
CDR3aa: CASSAATGQGSEQYF

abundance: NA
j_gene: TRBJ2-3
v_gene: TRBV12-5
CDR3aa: CASGLVQGLVYGDTQYF

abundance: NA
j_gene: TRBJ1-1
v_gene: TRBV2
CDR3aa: CASSDPANTEAFF

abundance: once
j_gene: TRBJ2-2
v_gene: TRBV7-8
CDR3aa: CASSPLEWANTGELFF

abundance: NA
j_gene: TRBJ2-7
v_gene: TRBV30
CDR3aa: CAWSEGLVEQYF

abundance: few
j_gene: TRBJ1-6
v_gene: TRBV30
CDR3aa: CAWSVEEYSPLHF

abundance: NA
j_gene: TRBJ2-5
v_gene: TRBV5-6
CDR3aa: CASSERGWYQETQYF

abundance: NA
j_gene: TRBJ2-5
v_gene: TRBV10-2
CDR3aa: CASSESPGETQYF

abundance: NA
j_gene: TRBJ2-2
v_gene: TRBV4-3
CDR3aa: CASSQVSGGPIGELFF

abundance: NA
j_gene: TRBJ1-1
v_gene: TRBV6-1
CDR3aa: CASSEARQTEAFF

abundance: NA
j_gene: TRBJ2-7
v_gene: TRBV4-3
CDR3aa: CASSQEARSREQYF

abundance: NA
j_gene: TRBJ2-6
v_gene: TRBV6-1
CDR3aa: CASSVVFGSAGANVLTF

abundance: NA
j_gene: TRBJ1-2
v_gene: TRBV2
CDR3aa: CASSEASNYGYTF

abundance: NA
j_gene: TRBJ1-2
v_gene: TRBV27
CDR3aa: CASSPSGTNYGYTF

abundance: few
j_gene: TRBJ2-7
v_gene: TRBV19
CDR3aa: CASRRGQGYEQYF

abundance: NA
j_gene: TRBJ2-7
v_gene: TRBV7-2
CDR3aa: CASSLAREQYF

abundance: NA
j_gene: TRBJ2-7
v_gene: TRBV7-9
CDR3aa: CVSSYGARGDDEQYF

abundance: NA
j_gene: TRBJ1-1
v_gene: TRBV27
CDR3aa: CASSSLQGKNTEAFF

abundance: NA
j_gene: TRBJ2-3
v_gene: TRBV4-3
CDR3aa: CASSQDWRGQDDTQYF

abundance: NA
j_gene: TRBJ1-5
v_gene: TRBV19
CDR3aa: CASSTTGVANQPQHF

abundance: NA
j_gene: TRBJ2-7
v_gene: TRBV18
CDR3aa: CASSRGQGWEQYF

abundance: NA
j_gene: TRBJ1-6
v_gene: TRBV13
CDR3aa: CASSLGGTNSPLHF

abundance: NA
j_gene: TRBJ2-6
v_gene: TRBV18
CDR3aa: CASSPVTGASSGANVLTF

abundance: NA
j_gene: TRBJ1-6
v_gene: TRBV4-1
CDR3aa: CASSQEGQPNSPLHF

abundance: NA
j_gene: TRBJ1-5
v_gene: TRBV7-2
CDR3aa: CASSLSQGLGQPQHF

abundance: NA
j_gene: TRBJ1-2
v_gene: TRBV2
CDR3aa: CASSYAEGGYTF

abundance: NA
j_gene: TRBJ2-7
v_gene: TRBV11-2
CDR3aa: CASSRTGGSYEQYF

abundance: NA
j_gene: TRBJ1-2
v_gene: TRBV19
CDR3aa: CASSMKGVYGYTF

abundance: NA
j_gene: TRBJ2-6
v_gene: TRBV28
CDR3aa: CASSLWTSSGANVLTF

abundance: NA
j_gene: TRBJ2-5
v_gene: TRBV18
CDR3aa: CASSPMGTQETQYF

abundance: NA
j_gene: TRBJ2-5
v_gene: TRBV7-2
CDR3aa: CASSLANRGRETQYF